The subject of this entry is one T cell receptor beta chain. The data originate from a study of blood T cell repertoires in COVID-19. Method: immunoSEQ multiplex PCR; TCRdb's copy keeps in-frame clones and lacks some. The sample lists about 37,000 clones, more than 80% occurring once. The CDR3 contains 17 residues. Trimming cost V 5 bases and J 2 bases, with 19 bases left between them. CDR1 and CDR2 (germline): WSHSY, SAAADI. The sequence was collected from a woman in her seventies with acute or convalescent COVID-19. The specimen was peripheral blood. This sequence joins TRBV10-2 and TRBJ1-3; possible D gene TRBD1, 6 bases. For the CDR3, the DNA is TGCGCCAGCAGTAGGCCGGGACACCTTTCCCCTGGAAACACCATATATTTT. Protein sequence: CASSRPGHLSPGNTIYF.